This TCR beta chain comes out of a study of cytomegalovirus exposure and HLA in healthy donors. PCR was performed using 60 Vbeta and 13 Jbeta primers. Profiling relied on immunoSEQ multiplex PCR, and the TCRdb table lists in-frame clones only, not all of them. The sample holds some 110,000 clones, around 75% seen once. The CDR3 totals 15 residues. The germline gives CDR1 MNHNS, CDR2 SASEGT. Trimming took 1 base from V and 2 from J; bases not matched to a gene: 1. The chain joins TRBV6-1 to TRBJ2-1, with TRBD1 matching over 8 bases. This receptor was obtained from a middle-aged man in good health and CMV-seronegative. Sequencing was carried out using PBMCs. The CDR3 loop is CASSEGTGPYNEQFF. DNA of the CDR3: TGTGCCAGCAGTGAAGGGACAGGGCCCTACAATGAGCAGTTCTTC.